The source of this T cell receptor beta chain is a study of T cells in Graves' hyperthyroidism and ophthalmopathy. Amplified TCR beta CDR3 regions came from RNA transcripts. The TCR CDR3 was amplified in a first-round RT-PCR using the HTBI primer set. MiXCR, applied by TCRdb to the multiplex PCR reads, yields one record per CDR3 protein. The table shows around 380,000 distinct CDR3 sequences, with roughly 13% occurring only once. V gave up 3 bases and J gave up 9 bases, with 12 bases separating them. The CDR3 is made up of 13 amino acids. Germline lookup yields CDR1 WSHSY and CDR2 SAAADI. The clonotype was recovered from a man aged 25 to 40 with Graves' hyperthyroidism that later progressed to Graves' ophthalmopathy. The chain employs TRBV10-2 and TRBJ1-5; D is unresolved. The specimen was blood. This CDR3 is CASSDGEGLPQHF. CDR3 in DNA: TGCGCCAGCAGTGATGGGGAAGGGTTGCCCCAGCATTTT.